Reported below is one T cell receptor (beta chain). V trimming: 6 bases; J trimming: 3 bases; junction bases outside the gene matches: 7. This CDR3 has 15 residues. Germline V lookup: CDR1 MNHEY, CDR2 SVGAGI. This sample stems from a study of T cell changes during pregnancy in multiple sclerosis. Method: immunoSEQ multiplex PCR; TCRdb's copy keeps in-frame clones and lacks some. Of some 40,000 clones listed, 80% to 90% were seen once; the top ten hold roughly 0.5%. The sample in question was CD4+ T cells from peripheral blood mononuclear cells, obtained in the first trimester of pregnancy. This TCR was recovered from a female donor with multiple sclerosis, enrolled in a pregnancy study. The V gene is TRBV6-5, the J gene TRBJ1-4; 7 bases line up with TRBD1. CDR3 loop: CASSELGTANEKLFF. CDR3 nucleotides: TGTGCCAGCAGCGAACTAGGGACAGCTAATGAAAAACTGTTTTTT.